Listed below are T cell receptor beta chains from one sample, sequenced in a study of T cells in Graves' hyperthyroidism and ophthalmopathy. One entry per CDR3 protein results from TCRdb running MiXCR on the multiplex PCR reads. The sample includes about 740,000 distinct CDR3 sequences, approximately 14% seen only once; the top ten take approximately 10%. Sequenced sample: blood. These receptor sequences come from a woman younger than 30 with Graves' hyperthyroidism. The CDR3 runs from the conserved cysteine through the conserved F or W.

TRBV7-9	TRBJ2-1	CASSLGDREWGYNEQFF
TRBV30	TRBJ2-4	CAREVSGLAKNIQYF
TRBV6-1	TRBJ2-1	CASSYTGTSGSPPLEQFF
TRBV12-5	TRBJ1-1	CASGLVGLGQGASRNTEAFF
TRBV28	TRBJ2-7	CASSSRDPKTGYEQYF
TRBV19	TRBJ2-5	CASSIREPGLAVQETQYF
TRBV27	TRBJ2-7	CASSLHTGQGFYEQYF
TRBV20-1	TRBJ1-1	CSAKVAGLEAFF
TRBV2	TRBJ1-1	CASSEAGWMNTEAFF
TRBV19	TRBJ2-3	CASRTTGVRTDTQYF
TRBV9	TRBJ1-2	CASSGSTGGHLYGYTF
TRBV4-1	TRBJ2-7	CASSPTPGLGYEQYF
TRBV6-1	TRBJ1-2	CASSSFDRGDYGYTF
TRBV7-9	TRBJ1-6	CASSLDLRGNSPLHF
TRBV12-3/TRBV12-4	TRBJ2-7	CASSHRDISYEQYF
TRBV3-1	TRBJ1-6	CASSRSLSSYNSPLHF
TRBV6-4	TRBJ2-1	CASSEREGSYNEQFF